The source of this T cell receptor (beta chain) is a study of identical twins. One entry per CDR3 protein results from TCRdb running MiXCR on the 5' RACE reads. This sample has some 1,700,000 distinct CDR3 sequences; around 29% occur once, and the top ten carry less than 0.35%. The CDR3 covers 16 residues. Per the germline V gene, CDR1 is MNHEY and CDR2 is SVGAGI. The sequence was obtained from a newborn girl in good health. Sequencing was done on a sample of cord blood. This sequence joins TRBV6-5 and TRBJ2-4; D possibly uses TRBD1 or TRBD2 (5 bases each). The J call is in doubt because the DNA end fits TRBJ2-7 better. In DNA form, the CDR3 reads TGTGCCAGCAGTTACGGCGATTTGGGGGACCCCCACGAGCAGTACTTC. Its translation is CASSYGDLGDPHEQYF.